This passage covers 14 T cell receptor beta chains from one sample sequenced in a study of blood T cells in healthy people across ages (dated by TCRdb to the mid-2010s). The library was made by 5' RACE. The sequencer was an Illumina HiSeq 2500. The second PCR ran for about 7 to 11 cycles and used a J-beta primer mix along with a sample-barcoded 5' primer. TCRdb applied fastp at Q25 and MiXCR to the public reads, then kept only in-frame beta chains. Records with the same CDR3 protein are collapsed into one entry carrying the most frequent genes and DNA. The sample has about 800,000 distinct CDR3 sequences on record, 20% to 25% of them singletons. 3% to 4.5% of the sample rests with the top ten. This sample also appeared in a second study, on T cells of mothers and their children.

Material: blood. The receptors stem from a boy aged 5-17 years in good health.

This clonotype was counted only a few times. V usage is TRBV5-1 and J usage is TRBJ2-7; TRBD1 or TRBD2 may be the D gene (5 bases each). There are 16 residues in the CDR3. Trimming stripped 4 bases from V and 2 bases from J, with 19 bases between. CDR1 is SGHRS and CDR2 is YFSETQ in the germline V gene. CDR3 nucleotides: TGCGCCAGCAGCCTTGGGGGACCATGGGATCCCTACGAGCAGTACTTC. It specifies CASSLGGPWDPYEQYF.

V usage is TRBV29-1 and J usage is TRBJ2-3; 7 nucleotides match TRBD2. CDR1 SQVTM and CDR2 ANQGSEA come from the germline V gene. This CDR3 comprises 15 residues. Losses at the gene ends were 5 bases for V and 5 bases for J; bases not matched to a gene: 13. In nucleotides, the CDR3 is TGCAGCGTTACCCTCCGTGGGAGGGCCATAGATACGCAGTATTTT. Its translation is CSVTLRGRAIDTQYF.

J is TRBJ1-2 and V is TRBV7-9; 8 nucleotides agree with TRBD1. V lost 3 bases and J lost 4; bases outside the gene matches: 10. The CDR3 runs 16 residues. CDR1 is SEHNR and CDR2 is FQNEAQ in the germline V gene (reference sequence). DNA of the CDR3: TGTGCCAGCAGCTTGGAGACAGGGGCTTCGCGCTATGGCTACACCTTC. Translation: CASSLETGASRYGYTF.

This clonotype has a handful of counts. The chain uses TRBV5-5 and TRBJ2-7; D is possibly TRBD1 (5 bases). V was shortened by 6 bases and J by 6 bases, with 19 bases between the two germline ends. This CDR3 comprises 14 residues. In germline, CDR1 is SGHKS, CDR2 YYEKEE (reference sequence). The CDR3 reads CASNPQGSSLEQYF. CDR3 DNA sequence: TGTGCCAGCAACCCCCAGGGTAGCTCTCTCGAGCAGTACTTC.

This CDR3 is CASSAIHEQYF. CDR3 bases: TGTGCCAGCAGCGCTATCCACGAGCAGTACTTC. The chain uses TRBV7-2 and TRBJ2-5; D is ambiguous. The end of the DNA aligns better with TRBJ2-7, so the J call may be wrong. CDR3 length equals 11 residues. Germline V gene lookup returns CDR1 SGHTA and CDR2 FQGNSA.

This chain joins TRBV4-1 and TRBJ1-2; TRBD1 matches 7 bases. Germline CDR1 reads MGHRA; CDR2 reads YSYEKL. The CDR3 covers 16 residues. The junction had 8 bases not matched to a gene; V was cut back by 0 bases and J by 4 bases. CDR3 loop: CASSQEPRGVSYGYTF. The CDR3 DNA follows: TGCGCCAGCAGCCAAGAACCCAGGGGGGTTAGCTATGGCTACACCTTC.

CDR3 in amino acids: CASSLSLYTDTQYF. The CDR3, as DNA: TGTGCCAGCAGTTTATCCCTATACACAGATACGCAGTATTTT. V and J are TRBV27 and TRBJ2-3; no firm D call. V was trimmed by 0 bases and J by 2 bases, leaving 6 bases between them. This CDR3 contains 14 residues. Germline V gives CDR1 MNHEY, CDR2 SMNVEV (reference sequence).

The J gene is TRBJ2-3, the V gene TRBV7-3; D may be TRBD1 or TRBD2 (5 bases each). V lost 5 bases and J 11 bases, leaving 26 bases between the germline ends. The germline CDR1 and CDR2 sequences are SGHTA and FQGTGA. This CDR3 spans 16 amino acids. In nucleotides, the CDR3 is TGTGCCAGCAGCCCGATAGGGACGGATTCCTCTCGTAAGCAGTATTTT. Its protein product is CASSPIGTDSSRKQYF. Complete variable domain (other parts from reference TRBV7-3 and TRBJ2-3): GAGVSQTPSNKVTEKGKYVELRCDPISGHTALYWYRQSLGQGPEFLIYFQGTGAADDSGLPNDRFFAVRPEGSVSTLKIQRTERGDSAVYLCASSPIGTDSSRKQYFGPGTRLTVL.

J is TRBJ2-1 and V is TRBV4-3; D ambiguous. CDR1 and CDR2 from the germline V gene are LGHNA and YSLEER. The V end was cut by 0 bases, the J end by 2 bases, with 11 bases between. This CDR3 has 16 amino acids. The CDR3 DNA follows: TGCGCCAGCAGCCAAGAATCTAGGGTACCCTACAATGAGCAGTTCTTC. Translating it yields CASSQESRVPYNEQFF.

The gene calls are TRBV6-5 and TRBJ1-2; 7 bases fit TRBD1. The junction had 9 bases not matched to a gene; V was cut back by 7 bases and J by 4 bases. The germline gives CDR1 MNHEY, CDR2 SVGAGI. The CDR3 contains 14 residues. CDR3 sequence reads: CASTYRGGVYGYTF. The CDR3 coding sequence is TGTGCCAGCACCTACAGGGGCGGTGTCTATGGCTACACCTTC.

This rearrangement joins TRBV6-1 to TRBJ2-1; D gene ambiguous. This CDR3 has 14 amino acids. Germline V gene data show CDR1 as MNHNS and CDR2 as SASEGT. V was pared by 7 bases and J by 1 base, with 11 bases between. CDR3 loop: CASMVMLSYNEQFF. The DNA of the CDR3 is TGTGCCAGCATGGTGATGTTATCCTACAATGAGCAGTTCTTC.

This clonotype was picked up a small number of times. The gene calls are TRBV28 and TRBJ2-7; no clear D. This CDR3 is 15 amino acids long. The germline V gene has CDR1 MDHEN and CDR2 SYDVKM. V lost 2 bases to trimming and J lost 0 bases, with 11 bases between them. The CDR3 region has the DNA TGTGCCAGCAGTTTAGGGCAGGTCTTCTCCTACGAGCAGTACTTC. This encodes CASSLGQVFSYEQYF. Full variable domain (remainder filled in from reference TRBV28 and TRBJ2-7): DVKVTQSSRYLVKRTGEKVFLECVQDMDHENMFWYRQDPGLGLRLIYFSYDVKMKEKGDIPEGYSVSREKKERFSLILESASTNQTSMYLCASSLGQVFSYEQYFGPGTRLTVT.

This clonotype was counted only a few times. CDR3 nucleotides: TGTGCCAGCAGGACGGGACTGTTTAACAATCAGCCCCAGCATTTT. Encoded protein: CASRTGLFNNQPQHF. V is TRBV27 and J is TRBJ1-5; tentative D call: TRBD1 (5 bases). Germline lookup yields CDR1 MNHEY and CDR2 SMNVEV (reference sequence). The CDR3 has 15 residues. The V end lost 6 bases, the J end lost 3 bases, and 15 bases lay between the germline ends.

The chain uses TRBV7-9 and TRBJ1-5, with TRBD1 identical over 8 bases. CDR1 is SEHNR and CDR2 is FQNEAQ in the germline V gene (reference sequence). V lost 1 base to trimming and J lost 6 bases; unmatched junction nucleotides: 2. This CDR3 has 14 residues. The CDR3 DNA is TGTGCCAGCAGCTTAGGACAGGGGCTTCAGCCCCAGCATTTT. Translation: CASSLGQGLQPQHF.